Presented here are 21 T cell receptor beta chains from one specimen sequenced in a study of blood T cell repertoires in COVID-19. Method: immunoSEQ multiplex PCR; TCRdb's copy keeps in-frame clones and lacks some. This sample yields 150,000 to 200,000 clones, of which about 86% are seen a single time; 8% to 10% belongs to the top ten. Sequencing was carried out using peripheral blood. These receptors originate from a man between 60 and 70 years old with acute or convalescent COVID-19.

The V and J genes are TRBV19 and TRBJ1-5; the D gene is possibly TRBD1 (5 bases). CDR3 length: 13 amino acids. The germline V gene encodes CDR1 LNHDA and CDR2 SQIVND (reference sequence). Trimming took off 3 bases at V and 5 bases at J, with 8 bases between the two ends. The CDR3 DNA is TGTGCCAGTAGTATGGGCAGGGATCAGCCCCAGCATTTT. Protein sequence: CASSMGRDQPQHF.

This chain connects TRBV2 to TRBJ2-7, with 11 positions matching TRBD2. CDR3 length equals 15 residues. Unmatched junction bases numbered 8, after V lost 10 bases and J lost 0 bases. From germline, CDR1 is SNHLY and CDR2 FYNNEI. The CDR3 DNA sequence: TGTGCCATCACCGGGACTAGCGGAATCTCCTACGAGCAGTACTTC. Translation: CAITGTSGISYEQYF. The variable domain in full, completed from reference TRBV2 and TRBJ2-7, reads EPEVTQTPSHQVTQMGQEVILRCVPISNHLYFYWYRQILGQKVEFLVSFYNNEISEKSEIFDDQFSVERPDGSNFTLKIRSTKLEDSAMYFCAITGTSGISYEQYFGPGTRLTVT.

This chain joins TRBV19 and TRBJ1-5; D remains unclear. V was trimmed by 3 bases and J by 0 bases, leaving 6 bases between them. CDR3 length: 14 amino acids. Germline V gene lookup returns CDR1 LNHDA and CDR2 SQIVND (reference sequence). The chain's CDR3 is CASSIDNSNQPQHF. The CDR3 nucleotides read TGTGCCAGTAGTATCGACAATAGCAATCAGCCCCAGCATTTT.

J is TRBJ2-2 and V is TRBV4-2; D is uncertain. Germline V gives CDR1 LGHNA, CDR2 YNFKEQ. There are 14 residues in the CDR3. V dropped 2 bases and J dropped 1 base, with 5 bases sitting between them. The CDR3 loop reads CASSQNQNTGELFF. The CDR3 coding sequence is TGTGCCAGCAGCCAAAATCAGAACACCGGGGAGCTGTTTTTT.

The V gene is TRBV7-3, the J gene TRBJ2-1, with 9 positions matching TRBD2. V was clipped by 6 bases and J by 9 bases; unmatched bases: 6. Germline values: CDR1 SGHTA, CDR2 FQGTGA. The CDR3 has 13 residues. CDR3 bases: TGTGCCAGCAGGTTTAGCGGGAGCGGTGAGCAGTTCTTC. This encodes CASRFSGSGEQFF.

The chain couples TRBV28 to TRBJ2-5; 14 bases are shared with TRBD2. V shed 10 bases and J 5 bases; nucleotides not matched to a gene: 6. Germline V gives CDR1 MDHEN, CDR2 SYDVKM. The CDR3 runs 14 residues. CDR3 nucleotides: TGTGCCACCGGACTAGCGGGAGGTCGGGAGACCCAGTACTTC. Protein product: CATGLAGGRETQYF. The variable domain in full, completed from reference TRBV28 and TRBJ2-5, reads DVKVTQSSRYLVKRTGEKVFLECVQDMDHENMFWYRQDPGLGLRLIYFSYDVKMKEKGDIPEGYSVSREKKERFSLILESASTNQTSMYLCATGLAGGRETQYFGPGTRLLVL.

The genes are TRBV7-9 and TRBJ2-3, with TRBD2 matching 10 bases. Trimming removed 5 bases from V and 3 bases from J; junction bases left unmatched: 5. Germline V gene sequence: CDR1 SEHNR, CDR2 FQNEAQ (reference sequence). The CDR3 spans 15 residues. The CDR3 sequence: CASSRLAGVTDTQYF. The CDR3 DNA reads as TGTGCCAGCAGCAGGCTAGCGGGAGTTACAGATACGCAGTATTTT. Full variable domain (remainder filled in from reference TRBV7-9 and TRBJ2-3): DTGVSQNPRHKITKRGQNVTFRCDPISEHNRLYWYRQTLGQGPEFLTYFQNEAQLEKSRLLSDRFSAERPKGSFSTLEIQRTEQGDSAMYLCASSRLAGVTDTQYFGPGTRLTVL.

The V and J genes are TRBV5-1 and TRBJ2-1; D remains ambiguous. The V gene lost 5 bases and the J gene lost 0 bases, with 12 bases spanning the gap. The CDR3 totals 15 residues. Germline V gene data show CDR1 as SGHRS and CDR2 as YFSETQ. The CDR3 loop is CASRVDLSSYNEQFF. DNA of the CDR3: TGCGCCAGCAGGGTAGACTTAAGCTCCTACAATGAGCAGTTCTTC.

This chain uses TRBV27 with TRBJ2-1, with 13 bases identical to TRBD2. CDR3 length: 19 residues. Germline V gene lookup returns CDR1 MNHEY and CDR2 SMNVEV (reference sequence). V shed 8 bases and J 0 bases; nucleotides not matched to a gene: 13. The CDR3 region is CASGYPGLAGVGSYNEQFF. CDR3 nucleotides: TGTGCCAGCGGCTACCCCGGACTAGCGGGAGTCGGCTCCTACAATGAGCAGTTCTTC.

This chain connects TRBV5-1 to TRBJ2-1; 7 bases match TRBD1. The CDR3 is 12 residues long. The germline gives CDR1 SGHRS, CDR2 YFSETQ. The V and J ends lost 5 bases and 9 bases, in that order; junction bases with no gene match: 5. The CDR3 DNA sequence: TGCGCCAGCAGACAGGGGTTGGGTGAGCAGTTCTTC. Residues: CASRQGLGEQFF.

This clone was found once. J is TRBJ2-4 and V is TRBV4-1, with D possibly TRBD2 on 5 matching bases. V was pared by 4 bases and J by 0 bases, with 10 bases between. The CDR3 runs to 15 residues. In germline, CDR1 is MGHRA, CDR2 YSYEKL. CDR3 DNA: TGCGCCAGCAGCCGGGAGCTACTAGCCAAAAACATTCAGTACTTC. Amino acids: CASSRELLAKNIQYF.

The J gene is TRBJ2-7, the V gene TRBV5-1; TRBD2 aligns across 10 bases. This CDR3 contains 15 residues. Germline CDR1 SGHRS, CDR2 YFSETQ. With 2 bases clipped from V and 0 bases from J, the junction kept 2 bases outside the gene matches. As DNA, the CDR3 is TGCGCCAGCAGCTTAAGCGGGAGGGCCTCCTACGAGCAGTACTTC. Translating gives CASSLSGRASYEQYF.

In its sample, this clone was seen once. The chain recombines TRBV5-8 with TRBJ2-5; D is unclear. CDR3 length: 14 amino acids. CDR1 is SGHTS and CDR2 is YDEGEE in the germline V gene. V gave up 0 bases and J gave up 2 bases, with 8 bases separating them. This CDR3 reads CASSLGLKQETQYF. DNA of the CDR3: TGTGCCAGCAGCTTGGGTCTAAAACAAGAGACCCAGTACTTC.

CDR3 amino acids: CASSHTGGGETQYF. The CDR3 nucleotides are TGTGCCAGCAGCCATACAGGGGGGGGAGAGACCCAGTACTTC. The chain combines TRBV7-2 with TRBJ2-5, with a tentative D call TRBD1 (8 bases). V was trimmed by 5 bases and J by 4 bases, leaving 14 bases between them. This CDR3 comprises 14 residues. Germline CDR1 and CDR2: SGHTA and FQGNSA.

The rearrangement links TRBV6-1 to TRBJ1-1, with D hard to call. The germline gives CDR1 MNHNS, CDR2 SASEGT. V was pared by 2 bases and J by 1 base, with 11 bases between. This CDR3 spans 15 amino acids. This chain's CDR3 is CASSERPPGNTEAFF. CDR3 DNA: TGTGCCAGCAGTGAACGCCCTCCGGGGAACACTGAAGCTTTCTTT.

The V gene is TRBV6-4, the J gene TRBJ1-3, with 9 nucleotides matching TRBD1. CDR1 is MRHNA and CDR2 is SNTAGT in the germline V gene. V was clipped by 2 bases and J by 0 bases; unmatched bases: 14. The CDR3 contains 20 residues. The CDR3 DNA reads as TGTGCCAGCAGTGACCCCAGCAGGACAGGGGATCGGGGCTCTGGAAACACCATATATTTT. Translated, it gives CASSDPSRTGDRGSGNTIYF.

CDR3 bases: TGTGCCACCAGTTCTACTAAACAGGGGCGCACAGATACGCAGTATTTT. It is translated as CATSSTKQGRTDTQYF. The J gene is TRBJ2-3, the V gene TRBV24-1; 7 positions agree with TRBD1. V lost 6 bases and J lost 1; bases outside the gene matches: 9. From germline, CDR1 is KGHDR and CDR2 SFDVKD. CDR3 size: 16 residues.

The chain has TRBV6-2 or TRBV6-3 and TRBJ2-7; 15 bases agree with TRBD2. Germline-derived CDR1 and CDR2 are MNHEY and SVGEGT. CDR3 length: 14 amino acids. Unmatched junction bases numbered 7, after V lost 5 bases and J lost 11 bases. The CDR3 region is CASSNGLAGGWKYF. CDR3 DNA sequence: TGTGCCAGCAGTAACGGACTAGCGGGAGGGTGGAAGTACTTC.

This clone was detected only once. V is TRBV14 and J is TRBJ2-1, with D tentatively TRBD2 (6 bases). Germline CDR1 SGHDN, CDR2 FVKESK. The CDR3 has 16 amino acids. Deletions cut 3 bases from V and 0 bases from J, with 12 bases between. The CDR3 loop reads CASSQGGIFSYNEQFF. CDR3 in DNA: TGTGCCAGCAGCCAGGGCGGGATCTTCTCCTACAATGAGCAGTTCTTC.

The V and J genes are TRBV5-1 and TRBJ2-3, with 7 bases matching TRBD1. Germline CDR1 reads SGHRS; CDR2 reads YFSETQ. V lost 4 bases and J lost 2; bases outside the gene matches: 4. This CDR3 is 14 amino acids long. CDR3 sequence reads: CASSPGQATDTQYF. The CDR3 nucleotides read TGCGCCAGCAGCCCCGGACAGGCCACAGATACGCAGTATTTT.

The CDR3 reads CASSSRQGHEKLFF. DNA of the CDR3: TGTGCCAGCAGCTCCCGACAGGGGCACGAAAAACTGTTTTTT. This chain uses TRBV7-2 with TRBJ1-4; 8 positions agree with TRBD1. J lost 8 bases, V lost 4 bases, and 6 bases had no gene match. Germline V gene data show CDR1 as SGHTA and CDR2 as FQGNSA. The CDR3 consists of 14 residues.